A single T cell receptor (beta chain) is shown here with its context. Its antigen is not identified. Between the trimmed V and J ends, which lost 4 bases and 0 bases, there was a span of 20 bases. Germline V gives CDR1 MGHRA, CDR2 YSYEKL. CDR3 length: 18 residues. The data are from a study of beta chain features in type 1 diabetes. General study points: In every one of the four CD4+ subsets, TCRB CDR3s were moderately but significantly shorter in Type 1 diabetes patients. Patients' naive, central memory and regulatory TCRB repertoires appeared more alike than those of healthy donors.

Expressed TCRB transcripts got sequenced, as all isolated RNA was reverse transcribed. The method was immunoSEQ multiplex PCR; TCRdb's version includes in-frame clones alone and lacks a portion of them. The sample shows some 250,000 clones, around a quarter of them seen only once. Sequenced: central memory CD4+ T cells from blood. The sequence was collected from a man in his thirties or forties in good health. The chain combines TRBV4-1 with TRBJ2-3; D remains unclear. The CDR3 DNA reads as TGCGCCAGCAGCCCCCATTACCCCCAGAGAGCCAGCACAGATACGCAGTATTTT. The encoded protein is CASSPHYPQRASTDTQYF.